A selection of T cell receptor beta chains follows, all from one sample in a study of blood T cell repertoires in COVID-19. Generated by immunoSEQ multiplex PCR, the TCRdb table keeps only in-frame clones and is missing some. The table has under 200,000 clones, more than 70% seen once. The sequenced sample was peripheral blood. Receptors were obtained from a man aged 35 to 55 with active or convalescent COVID-19. CDR3s include the opening cysteine and the closing phenylalanine or tryptophan. D genes are given only for firm matches. Rows give clone size only sometimes, using once, few, many, or a class for an expanded clone.

TRBD1 TRBJ1-3 TRBV2 . CAGTTSGGLSGNTIYF TGTGCCGGCACAACTTCAGGGGGTTTATCTGGAAACACCATATATTTT
. TRBJ2-5 TRBV11-2 . CASSRRGAGLQETQYF TGTGCCAGCAGCCGCAGAGGCGCGGGGCTCCAAGAGACCCAGTACTTC
TRBD1 TRBJ1-6 TRBV25-1 . CATADRGSYNSPLHF TGTGCCACCGCCGACAGGGGCTCCTATAATTCACCCCTCCACTTT
. TRBJ2-7 TRBV19 . CASSQQGNEQYF TGTGCCAGTAGTCAGCAGGGGAACGAGCAGTACTTC
. TRBJ1-1 TRBV3-1/TRBV3-2 . CASSFLGHGNTEAFF TGTGCCAGCAGCTTCCTGGGGCATGGGAACACTGAAGCTTTCTTT
. TRBJ2-7 TRBV24-1 . CATSDPASSEGQYF TGTGCCACCAGTGACCCGGCCAGTAGCGAAGGGCAGTACTTC
. TRBJ2-1 TRBV5-1 . CASSLEAGIYNEQFF TGCGCCAGCAGCTTGGAGGCAGGAATCTACAATGAGCAGTTCTTC
TRBD1 TRBJ1-2 TRBV18 . CASSYGTGQSYGYTF TGTGCCAGCTCATACGGGACAGGCCAGAGCTATGGCTACACCTTC
TRBD1 TRBJ2-2 TRBV6-6 . CASSFGQGGELFF TGTGCCAGCAGTTTCGGACAGGGCGGGGAGCTGTTTTTT
. TRBJ1-4 TRBV18 . CASSRTAAATNEKLFF TGTGCCAGCTCCCGGACAGCAGCTGCAACTAATGAAAAACTGTTTTTT
TRBD1 TRBJ2-2 TRBV4-2 . CASSRPGQGTGELFF TGTGCCAGCAGCCGTCCGGGACAGGGGACCGGGGAGCTGTTTTTT
. TRBJ2-5 TRBV30 . CAWSVAGIRETQYF TGTGCCTGGAGTGTCGCGGGGATTCGCGAGACCCAGTACTTC
TRBD1 TRBJ1-1 TRBV4-2 . CASSQGSTGRGNTEAFF TGTGCCAGCAGCCAAGGATCGACAGGGCGGGGGAACACTGAAGCTTTCTTT
. TRBJ2-7 TRBV29-1 . CSVLVALTRLRNEQYF TGCAGCGTCCTAGTGGCTTTAACCCGATTGAGGAACGAGCAGTACTTC
TRBD1 TRBJ2-3 TRBV5-8 . CASSLWGTGQSTQYF TGTGCCAGCAGCTTGTGGGGGACAGGGCAGTCCACGCAGTATTTT
. TRBJ1-5 TRBV5-1 . CASSLGGQRNQPQHF TGCGCCAGCAGCTTAGGTGGGCAGAGAAATCAGCCCCAGCATTTT
TRBD1 TRBJ1-5 TRBV24-1 . CATSEGTGGAFRPQHF TGTGCCACCAGTGAGGGGACAGGGGGCGCCTTTCGTCCCCAGCATTTT
. TRBJ1-1 TRBV29-1 . CSVAGTQLGDTEAFF TGCAGCGTTGCCGGGACTCAACTTGGGGACACTGAAGCTTTCTTT
. TRBJ1-6 TRBV30 . CAWSSDPQNTGSPLHF TGTGCCTGGAGTTCCGATCCCCAGAACACAGGGTCACCCCTCCACTTT
TRBD2 TRBJ2-1 TRBV11-2 few CASSHQFSGGDNEQFF TGTGCCAGCAGCCACCAATTTAGCGGGGGGGACAATGAGCAGTTCTTC
TRBD1 TRBJ1-1 TRBV7-9 few CASSRGQGGSEAFF TGTGCCAGCAGCCGCGGACAGGGAGGAAGTGAAGCTTTCTTT
. TRBJ1-4 TRBV27 . CASSLFINEKLFF TGTGCCAGCAGTTTATTCATTAATGAAAAACTGTTTTTT
TRBD2 TRBJ2-1 TRBV7-6 . CASSPFGLAGNNEQFF TGTGCCAGCAGCCCATTTGGACTAGCGGGGAACAATGAGCAGTTCTTC
. TRBJ1-1 TRBV5-1 . CASSPGDWDDTEAFF TGCGCCAGCAGCCCCGGGGACTGGGATGACACTGAAGCTTTCTTT
. TRBJ2-3 TRBV13 . CASSRRTASSTDTQYF TGTGCCAGCAGCCGACGGACAGCCTCTAGCACAGATACGCAGTATTTT
. TRBJ2-7 TRBV5-4 . CASSADSYEQYF TGTGCCAGCAGCGCCGACAGCTACGAGCAGTACTTC
TRBD2 TRBJ2-1 TRBV7-2 . CASSSHSGGYNEQFF TGTGCCAGCAGCTCCCATAGCGGGGGCTACAATGAGCAGTTCTTC
TRBD1 TRBJ1-1 TRBV10-3 . CAIRRGDRGENTEAFF TGTGCCATCAGAAGGGGGGACAGGGGGGAGAACACTGAAGCTTTCTTT
. TRBJ1-1 TRBV20-1 once CSASPDTEAFF TGCAGTGCTAGTCCAGACACTGAAGCTTTCTTT
. TRBJ2-7 TRBV28 once CASSPGDLEQYF TGTGCCAGCAGTCCGGGGGATCTCGAGCAGTACTTC
TRBD2 TRBJ2-1 TRBV10-2 . CASSPLAGAYNEQFF TGCGCCAGCAGCCCACTAGCGGGGGCCTACAATGAGCAGTTCTTC
TRBD1 TRBJ1-2 TRBV4-1 . CASSQFYTPGQNDYGYTF TGCGCCAGCAGCCAGTTCTACACCCCGGGACAGAATGACTATGGCTACACCTTC
. TRBJ1-1 TRBV5-1 once CASSLSGKTEAFF TGCGCCAGCAGCTTGTCAGGGAAAACTGAAGCTTTCTTT